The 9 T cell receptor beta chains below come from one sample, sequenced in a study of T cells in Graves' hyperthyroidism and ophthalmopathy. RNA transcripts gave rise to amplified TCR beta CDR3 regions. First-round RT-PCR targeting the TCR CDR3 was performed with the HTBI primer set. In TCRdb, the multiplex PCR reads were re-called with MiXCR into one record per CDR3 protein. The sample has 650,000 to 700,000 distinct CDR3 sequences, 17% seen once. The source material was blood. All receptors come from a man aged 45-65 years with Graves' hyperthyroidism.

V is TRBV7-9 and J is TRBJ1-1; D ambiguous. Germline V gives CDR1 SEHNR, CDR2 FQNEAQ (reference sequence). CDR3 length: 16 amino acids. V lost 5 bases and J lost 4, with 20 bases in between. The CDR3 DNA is TGTGCCAGCAGCCCGGAGGCCCCTACGACGACCACTGAAGCTTTCTTT. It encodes CASSPEAPTTTTEAFF.

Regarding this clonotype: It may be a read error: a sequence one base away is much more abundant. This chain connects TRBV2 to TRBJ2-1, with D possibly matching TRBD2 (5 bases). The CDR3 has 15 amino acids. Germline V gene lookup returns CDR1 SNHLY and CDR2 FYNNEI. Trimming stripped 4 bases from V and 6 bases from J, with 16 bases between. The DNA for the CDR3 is TGTGCCAGCAGTGCTACCGGGATTAGCTCCAATGAGCAGTTCTTC. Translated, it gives CASSATGISSNEQFF.

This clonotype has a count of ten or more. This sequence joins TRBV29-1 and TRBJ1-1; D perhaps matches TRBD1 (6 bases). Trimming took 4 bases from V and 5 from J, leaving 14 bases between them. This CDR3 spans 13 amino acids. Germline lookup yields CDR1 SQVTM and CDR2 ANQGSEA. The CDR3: CSVAWGRWTEAFF. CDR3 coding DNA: TGCAGCGTTGCCTGGGGGCGATGGACTGAAGCTTTCTTT.

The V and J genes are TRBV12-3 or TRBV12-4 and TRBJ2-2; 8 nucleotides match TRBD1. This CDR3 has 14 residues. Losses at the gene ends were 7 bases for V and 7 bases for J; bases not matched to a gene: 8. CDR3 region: CASTLDRVNGELFF. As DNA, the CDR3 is TGTGCCAGCACACTGGACAGGGTTAACGGGGAGCTGTTTTTT.

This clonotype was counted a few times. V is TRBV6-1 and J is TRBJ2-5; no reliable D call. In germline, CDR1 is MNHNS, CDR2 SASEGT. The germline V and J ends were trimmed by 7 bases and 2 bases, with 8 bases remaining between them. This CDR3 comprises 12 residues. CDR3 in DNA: TGTGCCAGCACGGCAAAACAAGAGACCCAGTACTTC. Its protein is CASTAKQETQYF.

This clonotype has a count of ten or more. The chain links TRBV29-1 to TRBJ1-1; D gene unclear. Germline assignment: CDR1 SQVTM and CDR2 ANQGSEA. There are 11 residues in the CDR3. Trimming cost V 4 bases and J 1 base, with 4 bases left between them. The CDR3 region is CSVVENTEAFF. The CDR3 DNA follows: TGCAGCGTTGTAGAGAACACTGAAGCTTTCTTT. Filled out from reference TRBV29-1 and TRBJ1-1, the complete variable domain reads SAVISQKPSRDICQRGTSLTIQCQVDSQVTMMFWYRQQPGQSLTLIATANQGSEATYESGFVIDKFPISRPNLTFSTLTVSNMSPEDSSIYLCSVVENTEAFFGQGTRLTVV.

CDR3 nucleotide sequence: TGTGCCAGCAGCCCCAGGGATCGCTCCTATAATTCACCCCTCCACTTT. It encodes CASSPRDRSYNSPLHF. V gene TRBV7-9 combines with J gene TRBJ1-6, with D maybe TRBD1 (5 bases). This CDR3 comprises 16 residues. Germline CDR1 reads SEHNR; CDR2 reads FQNEAQ (reference sequence). V was trimmed by 5 bases and J by 0 bases, leaving 11 bases between them.

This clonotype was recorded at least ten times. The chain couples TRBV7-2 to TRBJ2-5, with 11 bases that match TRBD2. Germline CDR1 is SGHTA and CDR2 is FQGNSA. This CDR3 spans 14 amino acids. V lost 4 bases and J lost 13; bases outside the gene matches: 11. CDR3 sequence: CASSSDPLAGDPYF. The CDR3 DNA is TGTGCCAGCAGCTCGGACCCACTAGCGGGAGACCCGTACTTC.

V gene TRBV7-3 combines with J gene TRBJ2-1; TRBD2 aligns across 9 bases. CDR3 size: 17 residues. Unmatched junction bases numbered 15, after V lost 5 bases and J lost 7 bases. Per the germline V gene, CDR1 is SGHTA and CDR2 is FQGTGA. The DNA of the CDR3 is TGTGCCAGCAGCCACCGGGGCAGCGGGAGGCGGGGGAATGAGCAGTTCTTC. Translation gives CASSHRGSGRRGNEQFF.